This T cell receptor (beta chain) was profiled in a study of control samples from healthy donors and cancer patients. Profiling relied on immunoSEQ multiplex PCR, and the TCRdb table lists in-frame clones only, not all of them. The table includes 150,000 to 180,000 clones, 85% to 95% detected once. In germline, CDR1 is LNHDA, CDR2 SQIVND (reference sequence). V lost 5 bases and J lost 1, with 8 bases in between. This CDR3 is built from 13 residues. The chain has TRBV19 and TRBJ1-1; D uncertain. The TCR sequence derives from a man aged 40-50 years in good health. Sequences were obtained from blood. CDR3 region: CASSFVANTEAFF. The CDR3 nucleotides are TGTGCCAGTAGTTTTGTGGCGAACACTGAAGCTTTCTTT.